This T cell receptor beta chain stems from a study of cytomegalovirus exposure and HLA in healthy donors. Study at large: Ancestry clustering placed 81% of several hundred genotyped donors in the Caucasian-associated cluster. Study-wide points: Serostatus for CMV was the only available immune exposure information.

The study ran its PCR with 60 Vbeta and 13 Jbeta primers. The table came from immunoSEQ multiplex PCR; TCRdb's copy has only in-frame clones and leaves some out. This sample has approximately 150,000 clones, with almost 85% found just once. A word on this clone: Its antigen is still unknown.

There are 14 residues in the CDR3. In germline, CDR1 is MNHEY, CDR2 SVGAGI. Trimming left V 6 bases short and J 5 bases short, with 16 bases between. The source material was PBMCs. The J gene is TRBJ2-5, the V gene TRBV6-5; D is possibly TRBD2 (6 bases). The source of this sequence is a man aged 25-45 years in good health and CMV-seronegative. CDR3 loop: CASSPKLARETQYF. The CDR3 nucleotides read TGTGCCAGCAGCCCTAAGCTAGCGCGGGAGACCCAGTACTTC.